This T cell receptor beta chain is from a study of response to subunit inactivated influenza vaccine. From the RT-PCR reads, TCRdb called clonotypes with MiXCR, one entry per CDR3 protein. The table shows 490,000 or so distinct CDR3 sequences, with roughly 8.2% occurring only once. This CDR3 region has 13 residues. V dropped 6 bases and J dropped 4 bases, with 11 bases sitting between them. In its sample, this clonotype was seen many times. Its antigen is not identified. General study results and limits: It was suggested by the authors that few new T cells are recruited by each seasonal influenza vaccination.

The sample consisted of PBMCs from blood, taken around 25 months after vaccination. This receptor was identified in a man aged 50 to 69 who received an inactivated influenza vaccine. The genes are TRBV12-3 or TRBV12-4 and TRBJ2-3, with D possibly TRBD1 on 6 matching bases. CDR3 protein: CASRAEGADTQYF. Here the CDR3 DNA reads TGTGCCAGCAGGGCCGAGGGGGCAGATACGCAGTATTTT.